The present T cell receptor (beta chain) was sequenced within a study of blood T cell repertoires in COVID-19. About the research overall: Sources were T cells, B-cell-depleted T cells, or PBMCs; the material itself was cDNA or gDNA.

The CDR3 is made up of 14 amino acids. The germline gives CDR1 SGHTA, CDR2 FQGNSA. The V end lost 6 bases, the J end lost 7 bases, and 18 bases lay between the germline ends. Authors' methods: From reference gene primer amplification, estimates of nucleated cell counts were derived. TCRdb's table, derived via immunoSEQ multiplex PCR, lists solely in-frame clones and lacks some. Clone size and V and J calls were adopted from that table, with D and trimming inferred from the DNA. The data show around 140,000 clones, around 81% seen once. Sequenced: peripheral blood. This clonotype was obtained from a human donor in a cohort sampled during active COVID-19. The gene calls are TRBV7-2 and TRBJ1-2, with a tentative D call TRBD1 (6 bases). The CDR3 here is CASRSQGEGRGYTF. The CDR3 region has the DNA TGTGCCAGCAGATCACAGGGTGAAGGTCGTGGCTACACCTTC.